This record concerns one T cell receptor beta chain sequence. Its antigen is undetermined. Only in-frame clones appear in the TCRdb table, and some are missing; sequencing was by immunoSEQ multiplex PCR. Of about 130,000 clones in the sample, about 90% are singletons; the top ten hold 1.5% to 2%. The entry originates in a study of T cell responses to AZD1222 COVID-19 vaccine. Study outcomes and limitations: The repertoires were collected only after the peak T cell response. Most donors were white British and more were female, and clonal diversity was possibly underestimated. Seropositive at baseline were only six or seven AZD1222 recipients.

Germline assignment: CDR1 PRHDT and CDR2 FYEKMQ (reference sequence). The V end was cut by 5 bases, the J end by 0 bases, with 13 bases between. This CDR3 spans 15 amino acids. This TCR came from an adult in good health. The sample was peripheral blood, taken on day 0 of AZD1222 vaccination. This chain joins TRBV13 and TRBJ1-1, with D maybe TRBD1 (5 bases). The CDR3 is CASSLRGGLNTEAFF. CDR3 DNA: TGTGCCAGCAGCCTTAGGGGCGGATTGAACACTGAAGCTTTCTTT.